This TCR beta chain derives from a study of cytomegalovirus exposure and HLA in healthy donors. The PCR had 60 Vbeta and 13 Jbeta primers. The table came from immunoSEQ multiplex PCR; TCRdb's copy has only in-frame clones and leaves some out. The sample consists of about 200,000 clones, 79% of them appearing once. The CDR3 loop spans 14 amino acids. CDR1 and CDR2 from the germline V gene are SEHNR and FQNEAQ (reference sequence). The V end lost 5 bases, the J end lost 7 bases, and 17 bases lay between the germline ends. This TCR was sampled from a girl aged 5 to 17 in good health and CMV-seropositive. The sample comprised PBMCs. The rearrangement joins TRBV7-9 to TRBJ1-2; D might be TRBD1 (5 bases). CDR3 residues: CASSADTLNGGYTF. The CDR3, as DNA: TGTGCCAGCAGCGCGGACACCCTGAACGGTGGCTACACCTTC.